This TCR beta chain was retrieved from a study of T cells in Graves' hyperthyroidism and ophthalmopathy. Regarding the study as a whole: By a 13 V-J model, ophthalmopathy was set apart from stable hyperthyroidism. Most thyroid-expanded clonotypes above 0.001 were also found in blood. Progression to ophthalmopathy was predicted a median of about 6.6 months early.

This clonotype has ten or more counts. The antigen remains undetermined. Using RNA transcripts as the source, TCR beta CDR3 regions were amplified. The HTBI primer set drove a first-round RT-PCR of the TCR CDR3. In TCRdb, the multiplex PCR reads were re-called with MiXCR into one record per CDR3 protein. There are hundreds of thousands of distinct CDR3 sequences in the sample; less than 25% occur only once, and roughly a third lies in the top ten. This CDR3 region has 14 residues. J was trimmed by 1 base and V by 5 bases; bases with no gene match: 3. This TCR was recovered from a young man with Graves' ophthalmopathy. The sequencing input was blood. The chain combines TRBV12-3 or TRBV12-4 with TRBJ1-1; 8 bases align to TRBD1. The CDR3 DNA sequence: TGTGCCAGCAGTGGTGGACAGGGGAACACTGAAGCTTTCTTT. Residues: CASSGGQGNTEAFF.